One and the same sample provided the 11 T cell receptor beta chains below, sequenced in a study of blood T cells in healthy people across ages. A J-beta primer mix and a sample-barcoded 5' primer were used in a second PCR of roughly 6 to 11 cycles. Each CDR3 protein gets one entry after TCRdb re-called the 5' RACE reads with MiXCR. The data hold about 1,500,000 distinct CDR3 sequences, with around 42% observed a single time. The source material was blood. The receptors were gathered from a woman aged 18-29 years in good health.

This chain joins TRBV9 and TRBJ1-1, with 7 bases fitting TRBD1. The CDR3 consists of 17 residues. Germline V gene lookup returns CDR1 SGDLS and CDR2 YYNGEE. Trimming took 4 bases from V and 3 from J; bases not matched to a gene: 15. The CDR3 DNA follows: TGTGCCAGCAGCTCCACTCGGCAGGGGGTAGTGGACACTGAAGCTTTCTTT. Amino acids: CASSSTRQGVVDTEAFF.

This clonotype was observed a single time. This chain connects TRBV20-1 to TRBJ2-2; the D call may be TRBD1 or TRBD2 (5 bases each). Trimming took off 5 bases at V and 2 bases at J, with 15 bases between the two ends. Germline V gives CDR1 DFQATT, CDR2 SNEGSKA (reference sequence). The CDR3 loop spans 15 amino acids. The CDR3 spells CSARGVRDNTGELFF. Here the CDR3 DNA reads TGCAGTGCTCGAGGGGTCAGGGATAACACCGGGGAGCTGTTTTTT.

J is TRBJ2-1 and V is TRBV27; 11 nucleotides line up with TRBD1. V lost 1 base and J lost 8; bases outside the gene matches: 10. The CDR3 extends over 17 amino acids. CDR1 MNHEY and CDR2 SMNVEV come from the germline V gene (reference sequence). The CDR3 DNA reads as TGTGCCAGCAGTTTATTGTCAGGGACAGGGGGTGTCGATGAGCAGTTCTTC. Encoded protein: CASSLLSGTGGVDEQFF.

The J gene is TRBJ1-2, the V gene TRBV7-9, with TRBD1 as a possible D gene (6 bases). Germline loops: CDR1 SEHNR, CDR2 FQNEAQ (reference sequence). With 4 bases removed from V and 6 bases from J, the gap between germline ends came to 27 bases. The CDR3 is 18 residues long. CDR3 in amino acids: CASSSPPGDNLRGHGYTF. CDR3 nucleotide sequence: TGTGCCAGCAGCTCTCCACCCGGGGACAATCTACGGGGTCATGGCTACACCTTC.

The chain combines TRBV12-3 or TRBV12-4 with TRBJ1-2; the D gene is possibly TRBD1 (6 bases). Trimming shortened V by 6 bases and J by 1 base, and 18 bases separated the two germline ends. This CDR3 contains 16 residues. The CDR3 protein is CASREVWGQDNYGYTF. CDR3 coding DNA: TGTGCCAGCAGAGAAGTATGGGGGCAGGATAACTATGGCTACACCTTC.

This clonotype was seen only once. The chain links TRBV2 to TRBJ2-2; TRBD2 agrees at 13 bases. Germline V gives CDR1 SNHLY, CDR2 FYNNEI. V was clipped by 7 bases and J by 7 bases; unmatched bases: 6. This CDR3 is built from 15 residues. The CDR3 nucleotides are TGTGCCAGCAAGGCCGGACTAGCGGGGGTCGGGGAGCTGTTTTTT. Translation gives CASKAGLAGVGELFF.

The chain uses TRBV9 and TRBJ2-3; no definite D call. Germline CDR1 reads SGDLS; CDR2 reads YYNGEE. V lost 3 bases, J lost 5 bases, and 10 bases lay in between. CDR3 length equals 13 residues. The CDR3 here is CASSGNHGDTQYF. CDR3 bases: TGTGCCAGCAGCGGGAATCATGGAGATACGCAGTATTTT.

The chain combines TRBV3-1 with TRBJ2-3, with D possibly being TRBD2 (5 bases). The CDR3 sequence is 14 residues long. In germline, CDR1 is LGHDT, CDR2 YNNKEL (reference sequence). V lost 6 bases to trimming and J lost 2 bases, with 12 bases between them. The CDR3 DNA reads TGTGCCAGCAGATCGAGCGGAATCACAGATACGCAGTATTTT. It specifies CASRSSGITDTQYF.

The chain employs TRBV10-3 and TRBJ1-6; TRBD1 is a possible D gene (6 bases). V gave up 3 bases and J gave up 10 bases, with 16 bases separating them. The CDR3 runs 15 residues. Germline loops: CDR1 ENHRY, CDR2 SYGVKD. CDR3 loop: CAISEPPGVSSPLHF. Written as DNA, the CDR3 is TGTGCCATCAGTGAACCGCCAGGGGTAAGCTCACCCCTCCACTTT.

The J gene is TRBJ2-3, the V gene TRBV20-1; the match to TRBD2 covers 7 bases. V shed 6 bases, J shed 6 bases, and the junction held 18 bases outside the gene matches. The CDR3 loop spans 16 amino acids. The V gene's germline CDR1 is DFQATT and CDR2 SNEGSKA (reference sequence). CDR3 amino acids: CSAPPTSRDYGDTQYF. CDR3 sequence (DNA): TGCAGTGCACCTCCAACCTCAAGGGACTACGGGGATACGCAGTATTTT.

The rearrangement joins TRBV7-2 to TRBJ1-4, with D hard to call. The length of the CDR3 is 13 residues. Per germline, CDR1 SGHTA and CDR2 FQGNSA. The V and J ends lost 5 bases and 8 bases respectively, with 12 bases between them. This CDR3 reads CASSVRAREKLFF. Written as DNA, the CDR3 is TGTGCCAGCAGCGTAAGGGCGCGGGAAAAACTGTTTTTT.